This T cell receptor (beta chain) was profiled in a study of blood T cells in healthy people across ages. Study outcomes and limitations: Possibly, changes in expanded clonotypes were confounded because donor CMV status was unknown. Comparison with aged donors showed that long-lived donors had more naive CD4+ cells and higher diversity.

Germline lookup yields CDR1 DFQATT and CDR2 SNEGSKA (reference sequence). V was cut by 4 bases and J by 3 bases, with 6 bases left in between. This CDR3 is 11 amino acids long. Every sample yielded at least 6.5 million isolated PBMCs. A note on this clonotype: Its antigen is unknown.

For the second PCR, which ran for about 7 to 11 cycles, a sample-barcoded 5' primer and a J-beta primer mix were used. TCRdb redid the calling of the 5' RACE reads with MiXCR, one entry per CDR3 protein. Of approximately 690,000 distinct CDR3 sequences in the sample, roughly two fifths were seen once. The chain recombines TRBV20-1 with TRBJ2-5; D may be TRBD2 (5 bases). This clonotype was sampled from a man older than 75 in good health. What was sequenced was blood. Here the CDR3 DNA reads TGCAGTGCTAACGGGGAAGAGACCCAGTACTTC. Amino acid sequence: CSANGEETQYF.